Included here is one T cell receptor beta chain sequence, with context. In the original workflow: Estimation of nucleated cell counts relied on the amplification of reference gene primers. Clones were read by immunoSEQ multiplex PCR, and TCRdb kept only the in-frame ones, dropping some. V, J and clone size derive from that table, while D and trimming were established from the DNA sequence. The profile shows 95,000 to 150,000 clones, 85% of them singletons. The data belong to a study of blood T cell repertoires in COVID-19. Study summary: Sites in the United States, Italy and Spain provided acute and convalescent COVID-19 samples. Sources were T cells, B-cell-depleted T cells, or PBMCs; the material itself was cDNA or gDNA.

The V gene's germline CDR1 is DFQATT and CDR2 SNEGSKA (reference sequence). Trimming took off 3 bases at V and 0 bases at J, with 21 bases between the two ends. This CDR3 region has 18 residues. The source is a man older than 75 with acute or convalescent COVID-19. The specimen sequenced was peripheral blood. This chain joins TRBV20-1 and TRBJ2-1; a possible D gene is TRBD2 (5 bases). The CDR3 bases are TGCAGTGCTAGTGGAGTCGGAGCGGACGTATACTCCTACAATGAGCAGTTCTTC. This translates into CSASGVGADVYSYNEQFF.